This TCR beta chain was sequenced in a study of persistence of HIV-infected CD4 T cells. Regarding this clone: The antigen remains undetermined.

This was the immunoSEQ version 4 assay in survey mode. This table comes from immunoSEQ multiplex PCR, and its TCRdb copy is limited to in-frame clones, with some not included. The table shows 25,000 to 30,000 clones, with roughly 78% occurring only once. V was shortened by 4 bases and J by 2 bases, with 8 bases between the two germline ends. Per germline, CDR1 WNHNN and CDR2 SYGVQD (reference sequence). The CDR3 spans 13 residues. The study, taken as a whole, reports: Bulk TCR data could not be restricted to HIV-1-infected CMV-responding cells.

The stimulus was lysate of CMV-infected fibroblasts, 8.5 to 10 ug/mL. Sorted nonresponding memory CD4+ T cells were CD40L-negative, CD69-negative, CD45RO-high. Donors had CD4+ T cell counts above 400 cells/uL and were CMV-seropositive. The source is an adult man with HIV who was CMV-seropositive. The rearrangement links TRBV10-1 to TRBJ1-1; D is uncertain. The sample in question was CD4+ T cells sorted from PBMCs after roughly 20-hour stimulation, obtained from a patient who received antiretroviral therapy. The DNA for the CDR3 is TGCGCCAGCAGTGTAACGGTAAACACTGAAGCTTTCTTT. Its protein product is CASSVTVNTEAFF.